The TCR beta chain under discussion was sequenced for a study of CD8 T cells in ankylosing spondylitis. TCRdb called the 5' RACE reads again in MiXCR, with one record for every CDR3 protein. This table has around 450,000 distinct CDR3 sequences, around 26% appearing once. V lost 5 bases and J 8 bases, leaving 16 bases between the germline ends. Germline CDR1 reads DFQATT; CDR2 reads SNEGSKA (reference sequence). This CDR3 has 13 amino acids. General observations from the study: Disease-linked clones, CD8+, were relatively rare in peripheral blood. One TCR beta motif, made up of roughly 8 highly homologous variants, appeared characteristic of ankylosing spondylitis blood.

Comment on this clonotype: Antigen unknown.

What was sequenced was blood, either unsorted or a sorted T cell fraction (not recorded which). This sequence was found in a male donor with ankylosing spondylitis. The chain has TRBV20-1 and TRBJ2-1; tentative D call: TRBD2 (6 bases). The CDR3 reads CSAGTPLSDEQFF. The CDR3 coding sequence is TGCAGTGCTGGGACTCCCCTCAGCGATGAGCAGTTCTTC.